This entry lists 28 T cell receptor beta chains sequenced from one sample in a study of blood T cell repertoires in COVID-19. Profiling relied on immunoSEQ multiplex PCR, and the TCRdb table lists in-frame clones only, not all of them. Among around 63,000 clones listed, under 85% were seen once. Source material: peripheral blood. These receptors originate from a woman in her 70s with acute or convalescent COVID-19.

This clone was detected only once. This chain connects TRBV30 to TRBJ2-3; tentative D call: TRBD2 (5 bases). CDR1 is GTSNPN, CDR2 SVGIG, per germline (reference sequence). V lost 1 base and J 0 bases, leaving 11 bases between the germline ends. The CDR3 length is 15 residues. CDR3 DNA: TGTGCCTGGAGTGAACCGGGGTCTAGCACAGATACGCAGTATTTT. This codes for CAWSEPGSSTDTQYF.

The genes are TRBV5-6 and TRBJ2-3, with D tentatively TRBD1 (7 bases). Trimming stripped 4 bases from V and 11 bases from J, with 17 bases between. CDR1 SGHDT and CDR2 YYEEEE come from the germline V gene. The CDR3 spans 13 residues. The CDR3 reads CASSAGRQGGQYF. The CDR3 DNA is TGTGCCAGCAGCGCCGGTAGGCAGGGGGGGCAGTATTTT.

The genes are TRBV19 and TRBJ1-4; D unclear. Trimming took off 5 bases at V and 4 bases at J, with 14 bases between the two ends. Germline V lookup: CDR1 LNHDA, CDR2 SQIVND (reference sequence). The CDR3 covers 15 residues. In DNA, the CDR3 is TGTGCCAGTAGTCCGATAGGAGGCTTTAATGAAAAACTGTTTTTT. Translating gives CASSPIGGFNEKLFF.

This clone was counted between two and nine times. This chain links TRBV11-3 with TRBJ1-1; 9 bases are a match to TRBD1. This CDR3 has 16 amino acids. V lost 5 bases and J lost 0; bases outside the gene matches: 7. CDR1 is SGHNT and CDR2 is YENEEA in the germline V gene. The DNA for the CDR3 is TGTGCCAGCAGCCAATGGACAGGGGCGTTGAACACTGAAGCTTTCTTT. This gives the protein CASSQWTGALNTEAFF.

A single count supports this clone. The chain recombines TRBV6-1 with TRBJ2-5, with a possible D match to TRBD2 (5 bases). V lost 3 bases and J 5 bases, leaving 10 bases between the germline ends. This CDR3 is built from 13 residues. Germline lookup yields CDR1 MNHNS and CDR2 SASEGT. CDR3 sequence: CASSDQWRETQYF. The CDR3 coding sequence is TGTGCCAGCAGTGATCAGTGGAGGGAGACCCAGTACTTC.

The V call is TRBV30, the J call TRBJ1-6, with TRBD1 matching 7 bases. This CDR3 contains 14 residues. CDR1 and CDR2 from the germline V gene are GTSNPN and SVGIG (reference sequence). Trimming took 5 bases from V and 10 from J; bases not matched to a gene: 11. The CDR3 here is CAWGGSTGVSPLHF. The CDR3 DNA follows: TGTGCCTGGGGGGGGAGCACAGGGGTATCACCCCTCCACTTT.

V usage is TRBV28 and J usage is TRBJ1-2; D may be TRBD1 (6 bases). Trimming left V 8 bases short and J 5 bases short, with 15 bases between. Per the germline V gene, CDR1 is MDHEN and CDR2 is SYDVKM. This CDR3 has 13 residues. The CDR3 loop is CASQDRKSYGYTF. The CDR3 nucleotides read TGTGCCAGCCAGGACAGAAAGTCTTATGGCTACACCTTC.

V gene TRBV14 combines with J gene TRBJ1-1, with no clear D. CDR3 size: 13 residues. With 3 bases removed from V and 1 base from J, the gap between germline ends came to 6 bases. Germline CDR1 is SGHDN and CDR2 is FVKESK. CDR3 protein: CASSHVANTEAFF. The CDR3 nucleotides are TGTGCCAGCAGCCACGTGGCGAACACTGAAGCTTTCTTT.

This rearrangement joins TRBV7-3 to TRBJ2-3; 8 positions agree with TRBD2. CDR1 and CDR2 from the germline V gene are SGHTA and FQGTGA. V was pared by 3 bases and J by 2 bases, with 7 bases of the junction left unmatched. This CDR3 is 16 amino acids long. The DNA of the CDR3 is TGTGCCAGCAGCTTTAGAGCGGGGGCCCACACAGATACGCAGTATTTT. Its protein is CASSFRAGAHTDTQYF.

This clone was picked up one time. The J gene is TRBJ2-5, the V gene TRBV5-4, with 8 bases lining up with TRBD1. The germline V gene encodes CDR1 SGHNT and CDR2 YYREEE (reference sequence). V lost 4 bases and J lost 5; bases outside the gene matches: 10. The length of the CDR3 is 15 residues. The CDR3 spells CASSPRDRMGETQYF. CDR3 nucleotides: TGTGCCAGCAGCCCCCGGGACAGGATGGGGGAGACCCAGTACTTC.

V is TRBV19 and J is TRBJ1-2, with D possibly being TRBD1 (5 bases). The CDR3 runs to 13 residues. Between the trimmed V and J ends, which lost 4 bases and 7 bases, there was a span of 13 bases. Germline lookup yields CDR1 LNHDA and CDR2 SQIVND (reference sequence). The CDR3 DNA reads TGTGCCAGTAGTACCCTTTCGGGGGTTGGCTACACCTTC. Residues: CASSTLSGVGYTF.

This clone was seen once. The rearrangement joins TRBV2 to TRBJ2-3, with D unclear. The germline V gene has CDR1 SNHLY and CDR2 FYNNEI. Trimming removed 8 bases at V and 1 base at J, with 13 bases between. This CDR3 is built from 14 residues. CDR3 in DNA: TGTGCCAGCGCAAGGCAGGCCCGCACAGATACGCAGTATTTT. Its translation is CASARQARTDTQYF.

This rearrangement joins TRBV19 to TRBJ2-5, with 7 bases fitting TRBD2. Germline CDR1 is LNHDA and CDR2 is SQIVND (reference sequence). J was trimmed by 4 bases and V by 6 bases; bases with no gene match: 11. This CDR3 has 15 residues. The CDR3 region has the DNA TGTGCCAGTAGCGGCTCAGTGGGGGGGGGAGAGACCCAGTACTTC. Protein product: CASSGSVGGGETQYF.

The chain carries TRBV20-1 and TRBJ2-7, with TRBD2 identical over 9 bases. J gave up 4 bases and V 3 bases, and 10 bases lay outside the gene matches. This CDR3 spans 15 amino acids. Per the germline V gene, CDR1 is DFQATT and CDR2 is SNEGSKA (reference sequence). This CDR3 reads CSASPGAGGLYEQYF. Written as DNA, the CDR3 is TGCAGTGCTAGTCCGGGAGCGGGGGGCCTTTACGAGCAGTACTTC.

The J gene is TRBJ2-6, the V gene TRBV29-1; no clear D gene. V was cut by 6 bases and J by 0 bases, with 9 bases left in between. This CDR3 is built from 14 residues. The germline CDR1 and CDR2 sequences are SQVTM and ANQGSEA. CDR3 amino acids: CSVRTSSGANVLTF. CDR3 coding DNA: TGCAGCGTCAGAACAAGCTCTGGGGCCAACGTCCTGACTTTC.

This clone was found once. The chain uses TRBV6-5 and TRBJ2-1, with 8 bases identical to TRBD1. The CDR3 is 16 residues long. Germline values: CDR1 MNHEY, CDR2 SVGAGI. V lost 4 bases to trimming and J lost 4 bases; unmatched junction nucleotides: 9. As DNA, the CDR3 is TGTGCCAGCAGTTCGAGGACAGGGTTTGAGTACAATGAGCAGTTCTTC. Protein product: CASSSRTGFEYNEQFF.

The chain employs TRBV18 and TRBJ2-2, with D hard to call. Germline CDR1 reads KGHSH; CDR2 reads LQKENI. V lost 2 bases to trimming and J lost 1 base, with 8 bases between them. CDR3 size: 15 residues. The DNA for the CDR3 is TGTGCCAGCTCACCATCGACTTTGAACACCGGGGAGCTGTTTTTT. Its protein product is CASSPSTLNTGELFF. Variable domain in full (rest from reference TRBV18 and TRBJ2-2): NAGVMQNPRHLVRRRGQEARLRCSPMKGHSHVYWYRQLPEEGLKFMVYLQKENIIDESGMPKERFSAEFPKEGPSILRIQQVVRGDSAAYFCASSPSTLNTGELFFGEGSRLTVL.

There are a few counts of this clone. V usage is TRBV28 and J usage is TRBJ1-2; D may be TRBD1 (6 bases). V was cut by 8 bases and J by 2 bases, with 15 bases left in between. CDR3 length: 14 residues. Germline-derived CDR1 and CDR2 are MDHEN and SYDVKM. The CDR3 region is CASALGQGNYGYTF. In DNA form, the CDR3 reads TGTGCCAGCGCCCTTGGCCAGGGGAACTATGGCTACACCTTC.

The genes are TRBV7-2 and TRBJ2-2, with 8 positions matching TRBD1. Germline trimming cut 8 bases from V and 5 bases from J; bases unmatched to any gene: 10. Germline V gives CDR1 SGHTA, CDR2 FQGNSA. CDR3 length equals 15 residues. CDR3 amino acids: CASGWTGSGTGELFF. CDR3 coding DNA: TGTGCCAGCGGCTGGACAGGGTCGGGGACCGGGGAGCTGTTTTTT.

This rearrangement joins TRBV12-3 or TRBV12-4 to TRBJ2-1; D is ambiguous. The CDR3 has 13 residues. With 3 bases removed from V and 4 bases from J, the gap between germline ends came to 7 bases. This CDR3 reads CASSLGSYNEQFF. The DNA of the CDR3 is TGTGCCAGCAGTTTGGGCAGTTACAATGAGCAGTTCTTC.

The chain is built from TRBV15 and TRBJ2-5, with 9 bases identical to TRBD1. V lost 3 bases and J lost 4; bases outside the gene matches: 9. This CDR3 comprises 16 residues. The germline CDR1 and CDR2 sequences are LNHNV and YYDKDF (reference sequence). This chain's CDR3 is CATSSRTQGAGETQYF. The CDR3, as DNA: TGTGCCACCAGCAGTAGGACACAGGGGGCGGGAGAGACCCAGTACTTC.

The table lists this clone with a few counts. The chain uses TRBV12-5 and TRBJ1-4; unclear D gene. Germline loops: CDR1 LGHNT, CDR2 FRNRAP. V was clipped by 6 bases and J by 5 bases, with 13 bases between them. The CDR3 is 14 residues long. CDR3 region: CASGSDTGNEKLFF. CDR3 nucleotides: TGTGCTAGTGGCTCCGACACTGGAAATGAAAAACTGTTTTTT.

DNA for the CDR3: TGTGCCAGCAGCTCAGACAGGGGTCATTCACCCCTCCACTTT. Protein sequence: CASSSDRGHSPLHF. The V call is TRBV7-9, the J call TRBJ1-6, with 8 bases fitting TRBD1. Germline assignment: CDR1 SEHNR and CDR2 FQNEAQ (reference sequence). This CDR3 has 14 amino acids. V shed 4 bases and J 8 bases; nucleotides not matched to a gene: 4.

The V gene is TRBV11-2, the J gene TRBJ2-3; tentative D call: TRBD2 (6 bases). The germline V gene encodes CDR1 SGHAT and CDR2 FQNNGV. Trimming removed 2 bases from V and 5 bases from J, with 11 bases in between. The CDR3 runs to 14 residues. The CDR3 DNA sequence: TGTGCCAGCAGCTTAACTAGCAAGGTAGATACGCAGTATTTT. Protein product: CASSLTSKVDTQYF. The full variable domain, in which reference TRBV11-2 and TRBJ2-3 provide the parts outside the CDR3, is EAGVAQSPRYKIIEKRQSVAFWCNPISGHATLYWYQQILGQGPKLLIQFQNNGVVDDSQLPKDRFSAERLKGVDSTLKIQPAKLEDSAVYLCASSLTSKVDTQYFGPGTRLTVL.

The chain links TRBV4-1 to TRBJ2-3; 10 bases map to TRBD1. After removal of 2 bases from V and 2 bases from J, the junction contained 4 bases not matched to a gene. The CDR3 runs 16 residues. The germline V gene has CDR1 MGHRA and CDR2 YSYEKL. The CDR3 coding sequence is TGCGCCAGCAGCCAAACCGGGACAGGGGTCACAGATACGCAGTATTTT. Encoded protein: CASSQTGTGVTDTQYF.

V and J are TRBV5-4 and TRBJ1-6; D ambiguous. V shed 1 base and J shed 5 bases, with 7 bases lying between them. Germline loops: CDR1 SGHNT, CDR2 YYREEE (reference sequence). The CDR3 extends over 14 amino acids. CDR3 bases: TGTGCCAGCAGCTTGACAGTTAATAATTCACCCCTCCACTTT. This encodes CASSLTVNNSPLHF. Drawing the rest from reference TRBV5-4 and TRBJ1-6, the complete variable domain is ETGVTQSPTHLIKTRGQQVTLRCSSQSGHNTVSWYQQALGQGPQFIFQYYREEENGRGNFPPRFSGLQFPNYSSELNVNALELDDSALYLCASSLTVNNSPLHFGNGTRLTVT.

The chain recombines TRBV12-3 or TRBV12-4 with TRBJ1-1; D uncertain. Trimming cost V 6 bases and J 4 bases, with 12 bases left between them. This CDR3 contains 13 residues. CDR3 coding DNA: TGTGCCAGCAGGGAGGGCTGGGGCACTGAAGCTTTCTTT. It translates to CASREGWGTEAFF.

The V and J genes are TRBV4-1 and TRBJ2-1; 12 bases agree with TRBD2. CDR3 length: 17 residues. Germline V gene sequence: CDR1 MGHRA, CDR2 YSYEKL. Unmatched junction bases numbered 3, after V lost 1 base and J lost 2 bases. CDR3 nucleotides: TGCGCCAGCAGCCAAGGACTAGCGGGGGACCCCTACAATGAGCAGTTCTTC. This encodes CASSQGLAGDPYNEQFF.